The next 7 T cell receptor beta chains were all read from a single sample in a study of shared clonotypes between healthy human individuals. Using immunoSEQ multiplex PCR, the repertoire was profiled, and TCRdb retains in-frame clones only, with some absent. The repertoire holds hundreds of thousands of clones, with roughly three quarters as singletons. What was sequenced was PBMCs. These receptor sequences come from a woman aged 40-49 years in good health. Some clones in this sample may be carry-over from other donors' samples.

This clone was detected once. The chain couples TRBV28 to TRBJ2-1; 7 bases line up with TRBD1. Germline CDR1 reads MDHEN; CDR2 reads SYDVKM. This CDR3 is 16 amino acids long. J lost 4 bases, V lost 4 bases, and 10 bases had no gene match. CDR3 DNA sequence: TGTGCCAGCAGTTCCCCCTCGGGACAGTTGTACAATGAGCAGTTCTTC. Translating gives CASSSPSGQLYNEQFF.

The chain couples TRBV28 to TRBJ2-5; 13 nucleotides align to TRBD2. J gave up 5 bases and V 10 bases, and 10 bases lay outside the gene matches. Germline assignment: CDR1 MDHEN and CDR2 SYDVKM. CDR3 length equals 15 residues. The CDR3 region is CAIKGLAGAGETQYF. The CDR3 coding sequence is TGTGCCATCAAAGGACTAGCGGGAGCCGGGGAGACCCAGTACTTC.

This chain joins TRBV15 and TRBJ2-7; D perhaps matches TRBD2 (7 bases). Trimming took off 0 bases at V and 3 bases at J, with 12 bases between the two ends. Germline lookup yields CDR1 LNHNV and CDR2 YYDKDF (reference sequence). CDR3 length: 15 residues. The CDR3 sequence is CATSRDKGGSYEQYF. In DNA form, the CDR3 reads TGTGCCACCAGCAGAGATAAGGGGGGGAGCTACGAGCAGTACTTC.

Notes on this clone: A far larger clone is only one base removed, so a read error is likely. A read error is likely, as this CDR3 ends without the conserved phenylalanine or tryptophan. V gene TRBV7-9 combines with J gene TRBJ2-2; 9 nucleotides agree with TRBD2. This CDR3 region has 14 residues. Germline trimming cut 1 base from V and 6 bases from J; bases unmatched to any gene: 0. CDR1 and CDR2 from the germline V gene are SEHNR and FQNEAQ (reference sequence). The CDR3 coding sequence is TGTGCCAGCAGCTTAGGACTAGCGGCCGGGGAGCTGTTTTCT. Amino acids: CASSLGLAAGELFS.

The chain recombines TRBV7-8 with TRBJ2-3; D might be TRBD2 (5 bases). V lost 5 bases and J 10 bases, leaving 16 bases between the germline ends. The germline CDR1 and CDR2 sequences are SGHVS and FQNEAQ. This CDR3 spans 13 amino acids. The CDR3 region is CASSIDPGKAQYF. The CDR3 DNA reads TGTGCCAGCAGCATAGACCCGGGGAAGGCGCAGTATTTT. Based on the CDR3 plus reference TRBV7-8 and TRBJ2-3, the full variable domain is GAGVSQSPRYKVAKRGQDVALRCDPISGHVSLFWYQQALGQGPEFLTYFQNEAQLDKSGLPSDRFFAERPEGSVSTLKIQRTQQEDSAVYLCASSIDPGKAQYFGPGTRLTVL.

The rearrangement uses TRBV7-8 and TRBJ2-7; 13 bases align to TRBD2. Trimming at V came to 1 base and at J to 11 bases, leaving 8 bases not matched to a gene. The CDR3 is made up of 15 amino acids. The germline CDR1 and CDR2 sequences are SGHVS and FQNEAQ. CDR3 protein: CASSLGTSGSPWEYF. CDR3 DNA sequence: TGTGCCAGCAGCTTAGGGACTAGCGGGAGCCCGTGGGAGTACTTC. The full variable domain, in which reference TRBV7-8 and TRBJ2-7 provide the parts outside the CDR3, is GAGVSQSPRYKVAKRGQDVALRCDPISGHVSLFWYQQALGQGPEFLTYFQNEAQLDKSGLPSDRFFAERPEGSVSTLKIQRTQQEDSAVYLCASSLGTSGSPWEYFGPGTRLTVT.

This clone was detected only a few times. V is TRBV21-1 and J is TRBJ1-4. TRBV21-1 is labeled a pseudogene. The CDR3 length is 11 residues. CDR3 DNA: TGTGCCAGCAGTGCGCACGTTAGGGTGTTTTTT. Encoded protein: CASSAHVRVFF.